This T cell receptor beta chain originates from a study of blood T cell repertoires in COVID-19. Allocation to cohorts depended on clinical history reported by the participants. A word on this clone: The junction does not match germline at one end; this may be a read error.

The CDR3 is made up of 18 amino acids. Germline CDR1 SEHNR, CDR2 FQNEAQ (reference sequence). Clones were sequenced by immunoSEQ multiplex PCR, and TCRdb holds only the in-frame ones, with some missing. The table has under 500,000 clones, 80% to 90% seen once; the top ten hold approximately 1.2%. The clonotype originates from a man aged 25 to 40 who had recovered from COVID-19. This sequence joins TRBV7-9 and TRBJ2-3; 7 positions match TRBD2. The sample was PBMCs or T cells enriched from blood (not recorded which). CDR3 sequence reads: CASSVAVWASGEQDTQYF. DNA of the CDR3: TGTGCCAGCAGCGTAGCTGTATGGGCTAGCGGAGAGCAAGATACGCAGTATTTT. The variable domain in full, completed from reference TRBV7-9 and TRBJ2-3, reads DTGVSQNPRHKITKRGQNVTFRCDPISEHNRLYWYRQTLGQGPEFLTYFQNEAQLEKSRLLSDRFSAERPKGSFSTLEIQRTEQGDSAMYLCASSVAVWASGEQDTQYFGPGTRLTVL.